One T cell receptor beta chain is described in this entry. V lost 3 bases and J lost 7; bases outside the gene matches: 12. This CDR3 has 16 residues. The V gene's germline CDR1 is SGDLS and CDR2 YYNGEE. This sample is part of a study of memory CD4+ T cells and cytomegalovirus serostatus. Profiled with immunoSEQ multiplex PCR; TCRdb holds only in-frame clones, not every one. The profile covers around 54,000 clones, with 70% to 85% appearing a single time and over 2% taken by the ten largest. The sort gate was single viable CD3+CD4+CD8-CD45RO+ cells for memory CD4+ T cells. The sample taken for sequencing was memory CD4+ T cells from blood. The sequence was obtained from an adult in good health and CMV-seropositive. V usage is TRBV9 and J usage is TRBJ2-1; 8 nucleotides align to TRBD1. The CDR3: CASSGFRGRFDNEQFF. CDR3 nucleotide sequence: TGTGCCAGCAGCGGTTTCAGGGGGCGCTTTGATAATGAGCAGTTCTTC. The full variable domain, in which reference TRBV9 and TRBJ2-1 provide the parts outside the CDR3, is DSGVTQTPKHLITATGQRVTLRCSPRSGDLSVYWYQQSLDQGLQFLIQYYNGEERAKGNILERFSAQQFPDLHSELNLSSLELGDSALYFCASSGFRGRFDNEQFFGPGTRLTVL.